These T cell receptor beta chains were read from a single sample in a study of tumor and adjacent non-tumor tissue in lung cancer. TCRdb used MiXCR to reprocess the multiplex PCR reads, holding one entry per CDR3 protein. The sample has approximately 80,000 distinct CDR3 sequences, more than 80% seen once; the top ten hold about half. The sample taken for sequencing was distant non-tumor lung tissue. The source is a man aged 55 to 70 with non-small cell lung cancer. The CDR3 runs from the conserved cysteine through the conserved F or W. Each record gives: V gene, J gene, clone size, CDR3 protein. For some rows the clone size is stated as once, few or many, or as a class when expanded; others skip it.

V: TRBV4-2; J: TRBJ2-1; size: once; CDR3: CDSSHERSSSYNEQFF
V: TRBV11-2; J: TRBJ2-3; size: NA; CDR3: CASSDQWRGASSTDTQYF
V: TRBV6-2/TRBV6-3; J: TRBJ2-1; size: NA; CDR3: CASTDQTARDEQFF
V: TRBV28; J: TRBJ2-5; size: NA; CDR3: CAGSRSQETKYF
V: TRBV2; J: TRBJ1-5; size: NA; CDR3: CASSVSYQPQHF
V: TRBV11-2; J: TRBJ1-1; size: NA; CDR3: CASTLVGWSTEAFF
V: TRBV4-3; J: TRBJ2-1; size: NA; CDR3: CASSQDRAEGNCNEQFF
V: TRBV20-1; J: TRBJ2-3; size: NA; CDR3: CSATPSSFTDTEYF
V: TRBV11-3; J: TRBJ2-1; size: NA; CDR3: CASSLHPETSGVSSYNEQFF
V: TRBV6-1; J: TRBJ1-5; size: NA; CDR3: CANSGHNTNQPQHF
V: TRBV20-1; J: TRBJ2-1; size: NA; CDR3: CSARARTRAKFDEQFF
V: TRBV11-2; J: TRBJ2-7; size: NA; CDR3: CASSLGTGEYKQYF
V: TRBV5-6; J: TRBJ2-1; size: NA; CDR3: CASSSSSGTSATNNEQLF
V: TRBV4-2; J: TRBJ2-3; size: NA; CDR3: CPSSQGAVATDTQYF
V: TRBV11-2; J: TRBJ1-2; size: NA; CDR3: CANSLEAGIRGYTF
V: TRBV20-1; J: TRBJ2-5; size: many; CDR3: CSARDLGGGKGETQYF
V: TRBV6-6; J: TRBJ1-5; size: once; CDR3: CASSIGGSGQSQHF
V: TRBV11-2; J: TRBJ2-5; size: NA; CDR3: CTSTSTGEESQYF
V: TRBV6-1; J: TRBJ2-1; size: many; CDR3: CASSEAAGIVDEQFF
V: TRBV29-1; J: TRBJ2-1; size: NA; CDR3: CSVEDRRGLYNEQFF
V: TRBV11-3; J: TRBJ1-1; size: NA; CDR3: CTSNLDGDRVNTEASF
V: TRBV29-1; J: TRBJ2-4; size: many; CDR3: CSVSSRGIAKNIQYF
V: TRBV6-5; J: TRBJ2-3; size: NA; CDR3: CASRIQRNTDTQYF
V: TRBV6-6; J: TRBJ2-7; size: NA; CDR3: CTSSLRDTTYEEYF
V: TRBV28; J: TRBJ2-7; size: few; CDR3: CASSLEPVGTYEQYF
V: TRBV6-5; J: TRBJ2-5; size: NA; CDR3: CANSDTRTAGAQHF
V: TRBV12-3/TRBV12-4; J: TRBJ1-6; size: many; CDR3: CASRMTGGRSENSPLHF
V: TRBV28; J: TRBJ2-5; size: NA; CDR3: CASSPGEWETQYF
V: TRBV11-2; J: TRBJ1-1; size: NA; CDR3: CASSLQGDREPFF
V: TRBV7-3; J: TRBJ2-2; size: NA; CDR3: CASSPTETGELFF
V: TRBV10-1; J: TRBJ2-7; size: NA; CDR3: CTRSDRTGLEQYF
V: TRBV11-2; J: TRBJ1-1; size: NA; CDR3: CAGSPSRGQLRGEAFF
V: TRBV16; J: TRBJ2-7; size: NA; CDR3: CASSPTGSNYDHYF
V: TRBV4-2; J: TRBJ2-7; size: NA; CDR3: CANSKGDLAGGGREQYF
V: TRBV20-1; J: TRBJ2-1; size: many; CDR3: CSVFRLAQSSYNEQFF
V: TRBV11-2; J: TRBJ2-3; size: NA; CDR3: CTSSLSPTGTQYF
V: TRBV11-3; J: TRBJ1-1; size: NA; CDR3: CTSSSHGRKTEAFF
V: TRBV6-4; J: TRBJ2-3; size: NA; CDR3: CASSDSSAYTQYF
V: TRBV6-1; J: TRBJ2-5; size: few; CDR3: CASSLRPPSSETQYF
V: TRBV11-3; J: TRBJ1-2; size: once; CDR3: CACSSPSSGANYGYTF
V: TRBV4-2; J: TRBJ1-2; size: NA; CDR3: CASSQDSGFYGYTF